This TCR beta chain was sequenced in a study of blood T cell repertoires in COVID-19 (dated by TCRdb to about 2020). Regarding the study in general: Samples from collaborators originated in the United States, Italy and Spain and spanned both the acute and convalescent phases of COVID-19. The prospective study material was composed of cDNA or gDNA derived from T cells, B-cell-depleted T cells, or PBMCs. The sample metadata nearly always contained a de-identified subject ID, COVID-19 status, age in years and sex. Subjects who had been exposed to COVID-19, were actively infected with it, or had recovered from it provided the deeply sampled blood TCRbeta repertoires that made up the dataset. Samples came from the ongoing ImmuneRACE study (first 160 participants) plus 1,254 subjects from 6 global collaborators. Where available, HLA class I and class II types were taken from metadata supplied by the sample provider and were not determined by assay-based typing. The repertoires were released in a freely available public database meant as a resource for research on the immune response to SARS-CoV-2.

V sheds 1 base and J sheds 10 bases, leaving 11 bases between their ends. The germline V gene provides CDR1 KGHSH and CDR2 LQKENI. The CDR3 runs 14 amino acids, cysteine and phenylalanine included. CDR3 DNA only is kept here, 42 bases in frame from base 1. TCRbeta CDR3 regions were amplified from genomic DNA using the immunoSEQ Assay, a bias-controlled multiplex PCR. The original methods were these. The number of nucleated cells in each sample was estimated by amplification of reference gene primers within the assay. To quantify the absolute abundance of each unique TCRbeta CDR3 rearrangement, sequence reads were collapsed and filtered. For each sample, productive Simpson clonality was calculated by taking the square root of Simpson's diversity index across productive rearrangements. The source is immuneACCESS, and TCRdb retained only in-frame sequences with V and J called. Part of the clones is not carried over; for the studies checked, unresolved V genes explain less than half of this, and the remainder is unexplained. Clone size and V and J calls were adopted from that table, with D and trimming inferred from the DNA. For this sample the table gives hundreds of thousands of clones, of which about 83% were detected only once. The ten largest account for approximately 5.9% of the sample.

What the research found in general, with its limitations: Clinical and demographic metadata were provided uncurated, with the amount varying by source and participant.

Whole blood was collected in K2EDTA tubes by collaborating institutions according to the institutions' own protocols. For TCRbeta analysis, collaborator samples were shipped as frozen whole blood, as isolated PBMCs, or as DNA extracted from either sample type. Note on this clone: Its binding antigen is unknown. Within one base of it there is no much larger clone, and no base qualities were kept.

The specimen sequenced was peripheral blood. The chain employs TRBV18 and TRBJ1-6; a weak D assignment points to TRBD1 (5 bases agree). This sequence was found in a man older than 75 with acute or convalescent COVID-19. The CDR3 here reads CASSPQGPWSPLHF. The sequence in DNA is TGTGCCAGCTCACCACAGGGGCCTTGGTCACCCCTCCACTTT. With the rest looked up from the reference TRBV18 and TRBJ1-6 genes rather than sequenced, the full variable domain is NAGVMQNPRHLVRRRGQEARLRCSPMKGHSHVYWYRQLPEEGLKFMVYLQKENIIDESGMPKERFSAEFPKEGPSILRIQQVVRGDSAAYFCASSPQGPWSPLHFGNGTRLTVT.